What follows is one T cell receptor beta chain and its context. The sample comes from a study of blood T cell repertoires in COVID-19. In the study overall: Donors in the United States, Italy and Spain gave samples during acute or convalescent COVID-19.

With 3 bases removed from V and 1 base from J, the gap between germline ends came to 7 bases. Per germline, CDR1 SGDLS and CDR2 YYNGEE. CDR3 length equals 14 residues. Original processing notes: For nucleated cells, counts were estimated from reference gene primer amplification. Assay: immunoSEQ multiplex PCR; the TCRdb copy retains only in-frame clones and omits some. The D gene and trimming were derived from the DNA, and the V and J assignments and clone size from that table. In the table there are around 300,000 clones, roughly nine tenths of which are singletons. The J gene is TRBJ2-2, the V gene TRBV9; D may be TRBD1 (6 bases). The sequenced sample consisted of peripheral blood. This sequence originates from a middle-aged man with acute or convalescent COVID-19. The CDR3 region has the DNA TGTGCCAGCAGCGAGACAGGGAACACCGGGGAGCTGTTTTTT. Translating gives CASSETGNTGELFF.